The source of this TCR beta chain is a study of T-cell memory formation after mild COVID-19. For the study at large: TCR clusters were largely donor specific. General study findings and limits: Prior to infection, memory already included some responding clones, suggesting cross-reactive memory joined.

5'RACE primed at constant segments yielded TCR alpha and TCR beta cDNA libraries bearing sample barcodes and UMIs. TCRdb reprocessed the 5' RACE reads via MiXCR and lists one record per CDR3 protein. The repertoire holds around 370,000 distinct CDR3 sequences, with roughly 20% as singletons. This clonotype has more than one count but fewer than ten. As yet, its antigen is unknown. The CDR3 covers 13 residues. CDR1 is LNHDA, CDR2 SQIVND, per germline (reference sequence). Trimming pared 3 bases from V and 0 bases from J, leaving 5 bases between. The sequence derives from an adult woman who had mild COVID-19 (a few samples of this study predate the infection). Cell type and time point are not known. This chain uses TRBV19 with TRBJ1-2; no firm D call. The sample comprised PBMCs or a T cell subset sorted from them (not recorded which). DNA of the CDR3: TGTGCCAGTAGTATCAAGGCTAACTATGGCTACACCTTC. This translates into CASSIKANYGYTF.